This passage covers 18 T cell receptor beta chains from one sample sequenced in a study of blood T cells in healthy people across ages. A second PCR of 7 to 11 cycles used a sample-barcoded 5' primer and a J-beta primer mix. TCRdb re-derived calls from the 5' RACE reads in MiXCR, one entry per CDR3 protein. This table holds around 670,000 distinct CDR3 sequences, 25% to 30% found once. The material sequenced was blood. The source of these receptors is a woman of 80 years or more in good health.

CDR3: CASSRNRGQGTEAFF. CDR3 DNA: TGTGCCAGCAGTCGGAACAGGGGGCAGGGCACTGAAGCTTTCTTT. The V gene is TRBV6-2 or TRBV6-3, the J gene TRBJ1-1, with TRBD1 matching 9 bases. The CDR3 runs 15 residues. The trim removed 5 bases at V and 4 bases at J, leaving 8 bases unmatched. CDR1 and CDR2 from the germline V gene are MNHEY and SVGEGT.

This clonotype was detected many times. This CDR3 reads CASSPAWVGRGEQFF. In DNA, the CDR3 is TGTGCCAGCAGCCCAGCCTGGGTGGGGAGAGGTGAGCAGTTCTTC. This sequence joins TRBV7-9 and TRBJ2-1; tentatively, D is TRBD2 (5 bases). The germline V and J ends were trimmed by 5 bases and 9 bases, with 20 bases remaining between them. Per germline, CDR1 SEHNR and CDR2 FQNEAQ (reference sequence). CDR3 size: 15 residues.

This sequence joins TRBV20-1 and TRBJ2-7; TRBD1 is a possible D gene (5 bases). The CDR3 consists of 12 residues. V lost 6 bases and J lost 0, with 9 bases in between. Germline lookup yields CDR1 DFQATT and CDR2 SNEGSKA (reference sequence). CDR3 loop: CSAQTDSYEQYF. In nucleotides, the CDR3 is TGCAGTGCGCAGACAGACTCCTACGAGCAGTACTTC.

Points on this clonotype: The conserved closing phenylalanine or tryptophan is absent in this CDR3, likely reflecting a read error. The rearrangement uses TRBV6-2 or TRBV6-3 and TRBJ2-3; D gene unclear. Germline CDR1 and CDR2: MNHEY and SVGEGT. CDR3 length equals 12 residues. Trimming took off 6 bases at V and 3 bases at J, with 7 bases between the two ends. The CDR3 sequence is CASSPRTDTQYL. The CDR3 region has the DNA TGTGCCAGCAGCCCGAGGACAGATACGCAGTATTTG.

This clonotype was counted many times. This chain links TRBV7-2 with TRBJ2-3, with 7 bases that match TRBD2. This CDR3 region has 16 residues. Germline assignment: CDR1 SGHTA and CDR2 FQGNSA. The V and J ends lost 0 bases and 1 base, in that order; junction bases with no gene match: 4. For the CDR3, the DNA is TGTGCCAGCAGCTTAGCCGGTGCGGGGGGCACAGATACGCAGTATTTT. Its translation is CASSLAGAGGTDTQYF.

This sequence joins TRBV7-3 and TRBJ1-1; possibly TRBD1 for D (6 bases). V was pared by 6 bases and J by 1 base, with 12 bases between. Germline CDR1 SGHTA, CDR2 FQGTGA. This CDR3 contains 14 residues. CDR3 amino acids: CASSYGTRNTEAFF. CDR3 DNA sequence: TGTGCCAGCAGTTACGGGACAAGGAACACTGAAGCTTTCTTT.

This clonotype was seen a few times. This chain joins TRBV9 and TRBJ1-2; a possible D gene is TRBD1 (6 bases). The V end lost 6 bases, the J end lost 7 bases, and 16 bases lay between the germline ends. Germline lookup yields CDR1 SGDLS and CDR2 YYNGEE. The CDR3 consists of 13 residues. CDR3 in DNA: TGTGCCAGCAAGAGAACAGGGATGAGTGGCTACACCTTC. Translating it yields CASKRTGMSGYTF.

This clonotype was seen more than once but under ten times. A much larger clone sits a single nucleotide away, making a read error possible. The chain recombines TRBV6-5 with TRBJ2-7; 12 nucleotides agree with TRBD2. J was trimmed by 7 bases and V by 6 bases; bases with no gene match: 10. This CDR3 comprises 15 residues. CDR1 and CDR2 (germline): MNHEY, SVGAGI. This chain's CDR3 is CASRSSGGVYNEQYF. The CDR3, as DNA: TGTGCCAGCAGGTCTAGCGGGGGGGTGTACAATGAGCAGTACTTC.

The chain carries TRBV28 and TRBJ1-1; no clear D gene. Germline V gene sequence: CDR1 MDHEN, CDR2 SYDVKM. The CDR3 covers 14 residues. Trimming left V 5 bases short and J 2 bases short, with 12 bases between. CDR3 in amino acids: CASSLRPANTEAFF. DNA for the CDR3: TGTGCCAGCAGTCTTCGGCCAGCCAACACTGAAGCTTTCTTT.

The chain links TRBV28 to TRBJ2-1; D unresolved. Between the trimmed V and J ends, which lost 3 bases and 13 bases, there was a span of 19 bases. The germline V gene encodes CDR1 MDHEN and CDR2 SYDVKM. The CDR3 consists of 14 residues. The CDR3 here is CASSLDMTQATQFF. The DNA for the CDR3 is TGTGCCAGCAGTTTGGATATGACGCAGGCGACCCAGTTCTTC.

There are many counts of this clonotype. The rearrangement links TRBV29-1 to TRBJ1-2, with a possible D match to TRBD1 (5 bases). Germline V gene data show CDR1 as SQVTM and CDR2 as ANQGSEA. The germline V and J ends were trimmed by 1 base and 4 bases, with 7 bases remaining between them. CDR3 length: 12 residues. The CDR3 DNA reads TGCAGCGTTGAAGTGGGGACCTATGGCTACACCTTC. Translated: CSVEVGTYGYTF.

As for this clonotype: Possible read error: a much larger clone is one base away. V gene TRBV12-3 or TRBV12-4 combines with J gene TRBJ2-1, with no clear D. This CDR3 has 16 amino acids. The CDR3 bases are TGTGCCGGCAGCACCGGACCGCCAGTTGACTACAATGAGCAGTTCTTC. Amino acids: CAGSTGPPVDYNEQFF.

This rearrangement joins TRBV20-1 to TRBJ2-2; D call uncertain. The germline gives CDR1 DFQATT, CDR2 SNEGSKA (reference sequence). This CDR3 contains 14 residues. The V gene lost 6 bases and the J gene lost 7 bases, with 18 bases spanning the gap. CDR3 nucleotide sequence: TGCAGTGCCAAATTAGCTAGTTTTGACGGGGAGCTGTTTTTT. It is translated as CSAKLASFDGELFF.

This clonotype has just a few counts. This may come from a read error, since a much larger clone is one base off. CDR3 bases: TGCGCCGGCAAATCGACAGGGGGCGTATACAATGAGCAGTTCTTC. This sequence encodes CAGKSTGGVYNEQFF. The chain combines TRBV10-2 with TRBJ2-1; 10 nucleotides align to TRBD1. With V trimmed by 11 bases and J by 4 bases, 11 bases remained unmatched. Germline CDR1 reads WSHSY; CDR2 reads SAAADI. The CDR3 consists of 15 residues.

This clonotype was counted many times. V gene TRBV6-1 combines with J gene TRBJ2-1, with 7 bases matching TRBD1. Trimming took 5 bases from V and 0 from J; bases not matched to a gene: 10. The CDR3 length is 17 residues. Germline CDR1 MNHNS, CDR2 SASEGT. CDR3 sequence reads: CASSSQVGQSSYNEQFF. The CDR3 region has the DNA TGTGCCAGCAGTAGCCAAGTGGGACAGAGCTCCTACAATGAGCAGTTCTTC.

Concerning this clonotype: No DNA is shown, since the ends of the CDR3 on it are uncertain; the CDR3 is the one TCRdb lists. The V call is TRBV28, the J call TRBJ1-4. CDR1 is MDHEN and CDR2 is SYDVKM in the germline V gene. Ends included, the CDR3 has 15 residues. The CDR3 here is CASSSSLFGNEKLFF.

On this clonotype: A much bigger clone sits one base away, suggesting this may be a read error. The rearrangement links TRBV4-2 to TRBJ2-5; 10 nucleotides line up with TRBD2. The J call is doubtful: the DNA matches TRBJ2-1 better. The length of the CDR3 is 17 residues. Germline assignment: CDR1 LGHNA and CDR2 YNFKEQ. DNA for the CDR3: TGTGCCAGCAGCCAAGTGGCTAGCGGGGGAATCCAAGAGACCCAGTTCTTC. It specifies CASSQVASGGIQETQFF.

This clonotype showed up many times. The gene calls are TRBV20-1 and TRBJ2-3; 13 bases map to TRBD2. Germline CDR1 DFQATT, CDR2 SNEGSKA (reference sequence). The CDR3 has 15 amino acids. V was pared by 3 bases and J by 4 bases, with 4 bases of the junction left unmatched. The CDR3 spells CSASLGLAGADTQYF. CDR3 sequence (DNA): TGCAGTGCTAGCCTCGGACTAGCGGGGGCAGATACGCAGTATTTT.